A selection of T cell receptor beta chains follows, all from one sample in a study of glioma-infiltrating T cells. MiXCR, run by TCRdb on the multiplex PCR reads, gives a single entry per CDR3 protein. This table has about 130,000 distinct CDR3 sequences, roughly a quarter appearing once. The sequencing sample was made of glioma tissue, nonneoplastic brain tissue, or PBMCs (not recorded which). The origin of the receptors is a human donor with low-grade glioma or glioblastoma, undergoing nonglioma brain surgery, or in good health (not recorded which). The conserved cysteine and the conserved F or W are not part of the CDR3 here.

length: 13; V: TRBV6-1; CDR3: ASSFRDRGTDTQY
length: 9; V: TRBV25-1; CDR3: ASRGDNEQF
length: 11; V: TRBV20-1; CDR3: SARDGDRGSYT
length: 12; V: TRBV27; CDR3: ASSLGGYGNTIY
length: 14; V: TRBV5-1; CDR3: ASSKGRQGQKNEQF
length: 13; V: TRBV7-2; CDR3: ASSFSGGRTDTQY
length: 12; V: TRBV7-7; CDR3: ASSRTSEEDTQY
length: 13; V: TRBV6-6; CDR3: ASSYRGTGADTQY
length: 11; V: TRBV3-1; CDR3: ASIREGTDTQY
length: 10; V: TRBV12-3/TRBV12-4; CDR3: ASRGTAPTQY
length: 13; V: TRBV7-3; CDR3: ASSLSGTYNSHLH
length: 9; V: TRBV29-1; CDR3: SVTSTGELF
length: 11; V: TRBV20-1; CDR3: SVLAGGLETQY
length: 19; V: TRBV6-2/TRBV6-3; CDR3: ASSYAPTNLRFEQGTDTQY
length: 13; V: TRBV28; CDR3: ASRPPGASYNEQF
length: 16; V: TRBV6-1; CDR3: ASRPLGLGGRGTDTQY
length: 13; V: TRBV2; CDR3: ASSLIGGFNTEAF
length: 12; V: TRBV7-2; CDR3: ASSSRQGATEAF
length: 13; V: TRBV7-9; CDR3: ASSSARAFSDIQY
length: 14; V: TRBV7-2; CDR3: ASSCGAQVSGNTIY
length: 16; V: TRBV3-1; CDR3: ASSQDRGGRGRDQPQH
length: 12; V: TRBV29-1; CDR3: SVERQGGDTEAF
length: 12; V: TRBV7-9; CDR3: ASSPRQGQNGYT
length: 11; V: TRBV14; CDR3: ASSQDLSSGQY
length: 14; V: TRBV14; CDR3: ASSQTWGRRNSPLH
length: 12; V: TRBV6-1; CDR3: ASRPPGHNQPQH
length: 15; V: TRBV27; CDR3: ASSSGQGLRGTDTQY
length: 13; V: TRBV3-1; CDR3: ASSPSGPRRDTQY
length: 11; V: TRBV27; CDR3: ASSQTRSETQY
length: 13; V: TRBV12-3/TRBV12-4; CDR3: ASSLRLYSGNTIY
length: 12; V: TRBV29-1; CDR3: SVEDGGRNTEAF
length: 15; V: TRBV7-2; CDR3: ASSSLGRTVTRNTIY
length: 11; V: TRBV10-3; CDR3: AISSQGVYGYT
length: 15; V: TRBV7-9; CDR3: ASSLVIIGSGNEKLF
length: 12; V: TRBV7-2; CDR3: ASSPSTVYNEQF
length: 12; V: TRBV20-1; CDR3: SAAGQWDTDTQY
length: 12; V: TRBV18; CDR3: ASSPDGQQETQY
length: 12; V: TRBV19; CDR3: ASRTDSRPDTQY
length: 10; V: TRBV7-9; CDR3: ASSRDRAGYT
length: 10; V: TRBV6-1; CDR3: ATRELQTEAF
length: 12; V: TRBV12-3/TRBV12-4; CDR3: ASSSRGGGKTQY
length: 14; V: TRBV7-8; CDR3: ASSVASGGVLETQY
length: 12; V: TRBV6-1; CDR3: AILTGSIGNEQF
length: 9; V: TRBV7-7; CDR3: ASSFTETQY
length: 11; V: TRBV2; CDR3: ASSEALRETKY
length: 10; V: TRBV3-1; CDR3: ASTQEGDTQY
length: 9; V: TRBV5-8; CDR3: ASYPGGEAF
length: 12; V: TRBV4-1; CDR3: ASSQGQLQDTQY
length: 13; V: TRBV6-1; CDR3: ASTPTGGSNYGYT
length: 13; V: TRBV18; CDR3: ASSPHPGRNQPQH
length: 11; V: TRBV10-3; CDR3: AIRDGSTDTQY
length: 12; V: TRBV27; CDR3: ASSRNPGGGGYT
length: 14; V: TRBV6-1; CDR3: ASSQAGQGEYRGYT
length: 11; V: TRBV28; CDR3: ASTLAGRETQY
length: 13; V: TRBV7-9; CDR3: ASRLSTGSYCGYT
length: 12; V: TRBV19; CDR3: ASNPRRSSAEAF
length: 13; V: TRBV7-9; CDR3: ASSSKTPGLDGYT
length: 10; V: TRBV7-2; CDR3: ASSSFTDTQY